The clone carrying this TCR beta chain showed up many times. This sample was included in a study of T cells in Graves' hyperthyroidism and ophthalmopathy. Lactation, pregnancy, other autoimmune disease or uncontrolled infection led to exclusion of patients. The diagnoses drew upon clinical symptoms, serum thyroxine and TRAb, thyroid ultrasound and orbital computed tomography. From RNA transcripts, TCR beta CDR3 regions were amplified. In the first-round RT-PCR of the TCR CDR3, the HTBI primer set was used. Each CDR3 protein is one row after TCRdb ran MiXCR on the multiplex PCR reads. This sample has fewer than 750,000 distinct CDR3 sequences; roughly 15% occur once, and the top ten carry about 4%. V shed 4 bases and J shed 5 bases, with 15 bases lying between them. CDR1 LNHDA and CDR2 SQIVND come from the germline V gene (reference sequence). This CDR3 comprises 14 residues.

V usage is TRBV19 and J usage is TRBJ2-7; tentatively, D is TRBD2 (5 bases). Sequenced sample: blood. The receptor was isolated from a woman in her thirties or forties with Graves' ophthalmopathy. The CDR3 bases are TGTGCCAGTAGTAAAGGACTGCCTCGGGACGAGCAGTACTTC. Its translation: CASSKGLPRDEQYF.